These 10 T cell receptor beta chains share one sample of origin, sequenced in a study of blood T cell repertoires in COVID-19. The table came from immunoSEQ multiplex PCR; TCRdb's copy has only in-frame clones and leaves some out. Of fewer than 400,000 clones listed, just under 90% were seen once; the top ten hold 1.5% to 2%. Sample: PBMCs or T cells enriched from blood (not recorded which). The receptors derive from a woman aged 30 to 39 who had recovered from COVID-19.

The rearrangement joins TRBV18 to TRBJ2-3; 7 positions agree with TRBD1. The CDR3 has 15 amino acids. Germline loops: CDR1 KGHSH, CDR2 LQKENI. Trimming at V came to 2 bases and at J to 4 bases, leaving 6 bases not matched to a gene. The CDR3 protein is CASSPARGFPDTQYF. The DNA for the CDR3 is TGTGCCAGCTCACCAGCCAGGGGGTTCCCAGATACGCAGTATTTT.

V usage is TRBV19 and J usage is TRBJ1-5; 7 positions agree with TRBD1. V shed 3 bases, J shed 7 bases, and the junction held 9 bases outside the gene matches. Germline V gene data show CDR1 as LNHDA and CDR2 as SQIVND (reference sequence). The CDR3 spans 15 residues. CDR3 protein: CASSITRQGRQPQHF. CDR3 DNA sequence: TGTGCCAGTAGTATCACTAGACAGGGAAGACAGCCCCAGCATTTT.

The chain recombines TRBV3-1 (or the pseudogene TRBV3-2) with TRBJ1-4; TRBD1 aligns across 7 bases. With 5 bases clipped from V and 8 bases from J, the junction kept 8 bases outside the gene matches. Per germline, CDR1 LGHDT and CDR2 YNNKEL (reference sequence). The CDR3 runs 14 residues. The CDR3 here is CASSTTGAGEKLFF. DNA for the CDR3: TGTGCCAGCAGCACAACAGGGGCAGGGGAAAAACTGTTTTTT.

The count of this clone is one. The chain employs TRBV5-8 and TRBJ2-3; 9 bases are shared with TRBD2. Germline CDR1 SGHTS, CDR2 YDEGEE. V dropped 2 bases and J dropped 5; count of bases not matched to a gene: 6. The CDR3 has 15 amino acids. DNA for the CDR3: TGTGCCAGCAGCTTCGGAGCGGGGGGTATAGATACGCAGTATTTT. Its protein product is CASSFGAGGIDTQYF.

The chain uses TRBV5-1 and TRBJ1-4; 11 bases match TRBD1. Germline V gives CDR1 SGHRS, CDR2 YFSETQ. The V gene end was trimmed by 2 bases and the J gene end by 5 bases; junction bases not matched to a gene: 11. The CDR3 length is 18 residues. CDR3 nucleotide sequence: TGCGCCAGCAGCTTTACTCGTCCCGGGACAGGGGGGAATGAAAAACTGTTTTTT. Protein sequence: CASSFTRPGTGGNEKLFF.

The chain has TRBV5-6 and TRBJ2-3; 11 bases agree with TRBD2. The J segment lost 2 bases and the V segment lost 3 bases, leaving 5 bases of the junction unmatched. Germline CDR1 reads SGHDT; CDR2 reads YYEEEE. The CDR3 spans 16 residues. For the CDR3, the DNA is TGTGCCAGCAGCTATAGACTAGCGGGGAACACAGATACGCAGTATTTT. The encoded protein is CASSYRLAGNTDTQYF.

The gene calls are TRBV5-1 and TRBJ2-2; 10 bases are shared with TRBD1. The CDR3 length is 15 residues. Unmatched junction bases numbered 6, after V lost 4 bases and J lost 6 bases. Germline V gene data show CDR1 as SGHRS and CDR2 as YFSETQ. The CDR3 is CASSPGTGASGELFF. CDR3 nucleotide sequence: TGCGCCAGCAGCCCGGGGACAGGGGCGTCCGGGGAGCTGTTTTTT.

The chain employs TRBV5-1 and TRBJ2-2; D is unclear. This CDR3 is 14 amino acids long. The V gene lost 0 bases and the J gene lost 4 bases, with 7 bases spanning the gap. The germline V gene has CDR1 SGHRS and CDR2 YFSETQ. The CDR3: CASSLETGTGELFF. The CDR3, as DNA: TGCGCCAGCAGCTTGGAAACCGGCACCGGGGAGCTGTTTTTT.

This rearrangement joins TRBV5-1 to TRBJ1-2; 7 positions match TRBD1. Germline CDR1 is SGHRS and CDR2 is YFSETQ. The CDR3 length is 14 residues. The V and J ends lost 4 bases and 3 bases, in that order; junction bases with no gene match: 6. This chain's CDR3 is CASSRTGADYGYTF. DNA of the CDR3: TGCGCCAGCAGCCGAACAGGGGCCGACTATGGCTACACCTTC. The whole variable domain, remainder taken from reference TRBV5-1 and TRBJ1-2, is KAGVTQTPRYLIKTRGQQVTLSCSPISGHRSVSWYQQTPGQGLQFLFEYFSETQRNKGNFPGRFSGRQFSNSRSEMNVSTLELGDSALYLCASSRTGADYGYTFGSGTRLTVV.

The V gene is TRBV5-8, the J gene TRBJ2-4; tentatively, D is TRBD2 (5 bases). There are 14 residues in the CDR3. CDR1 is SGHTS, CDR2 YDEGEE, per germline. Trimming took off 8 bases at V and 0 bases at J, with 12 bases between the two ends. The CDR3: CAREEGEAKNIQYF. CDR3 DNA sequence: TGTGCCAGGGAAGAGGGTGAAGCCAAAAACATTCAGTACTTC.